This T cell receptor (beta chain) was sequenced during a study of control samples from healthy donors and cancer patients. Sequenced by immunoSEQ multiplex PCR; TCRdb stores in-frame clones only, minus some. The sample includes 400,000 to 450,000 clones, 80% to 95% of them seen just once. Trimming pared 7 bases from V and 7 bases from J, leaving 13 bases between. This CDR3 spans 12 amino acids. The germline gives CDR1 MNHEY, CDR2 SVGAGI. The sample taken for sequencing was PBMCs. The chain employs TRBV6-5 and TRBJ1-1; D is undetermined. This receptor was obtained from a man in his forties with head and neck cancer. Here the CDR3 reads CASTSVGGEAFF. CDR3 bases: TGTGCCAGCACCTCGGTCGGCGGTGAAGCTTTCTTT.